This T cell receptor beta chain was sequenced for a study of T cell clonotyping in hematopoietic cell transplantation. Across the whole study: Pretransplant recipient samples were taken after cytoreduction.

As to this clone: The antigen is unknown.

Findings and caveats of the study: Graft donor and pretransplant recipient Inverse Simpson Index values predicted broader posttransplant TCR diversity. Recipient TCR diversity dropped after transplant; expanded clonotypes rose from day 30 to 180.

Regarding time point: recipient sample about 28 days before transplant, after cytoreduction. The assay was immunoSEQ multiplex PCR, and TCRdb's table has in-frame clones only and misses some. In the table there are tens of thousands of clones, about nine tenths of which are singletons. Germline V gene sequence: CDR1 MNHNS, CDR2 SASEGT. The CDR3 totals 11 residues. Trimming left V 11 bases short and J 4 bases short, with 11 bases between. This chain links TRBV6-1 with TRBJ2-5; tentatively, D is TRBD2 (6 bases). The sequenced sample was peripheral blood mononuclear cells, obtained before stem cell transplant. This clonotype was obtained from a man aged 55 to 69 with biphenotypic leukemia. Some clones in this sample may be carry-over from other donors' samples. CDR3: CAGGGRETQYF. CDR3 coding DNA: TGTGCCGGGGGAGGCCGAGAGACCCAGTACTTC.